Each of the 10 T cell receptor beta chains below was sequenced from the same sample in a study of metastatic and nonmetastatic thyroid tumors. Via MiXCR, TCRdb re-called the PCR reads. The top ten clones hold approximately 3.5% of a sample with under 20,000 clones, 20% to 30% of them seen once. Before thyroid surgery, none of the patients had received any treatment. The source material was blood. The receptors come from a male donor with papillary thyroid cancer or a benign thyroid nodule (not recorded which). Some clones in this sample may be carry-over from other donors' samples.

In this sample, this clone turned up a few times. V and J are TRBV27 and TRBJ2-7, with D unresolved. The CDR3 covers 14 residues. Germline-derived CDR1 and CDR2 are MNHEY and SMNVEV (reference sequence). V lost 6 bases and J lost 6, with 18 bases in between. CDR3 nucleotides: TGTGCCAGCAGCGCCTACTTTGAATACGGCGAGCAGTACTTC. Encoded protein: CASSAYFEYGEQYF.

V is TRBV6-1 and J is TRBJ2-3; D not certain. V was trimmed by 7 bases and J by 3 bases, leaving 11 bases between them. This CDR3 has 13 residues. CDR1 MNHNS and CDR2 SASEGT come from the germline V gene. Written as DNA, the CDR3 is TGTGCCAGCATTTGGTCCCCGACAGATACGCAGTATTTT. This sequence encodes CASIWSPTDTQYF.

This clone is medium-sized by share. The rearrangement links TRBV7-3 to TRBJ2-7; D may be TRBD1 or TRBD2 (5 bases each). Germline lookup yields CDR1 SGHTA and CDR2 FQGTGA. The germline V and J ends were trimmed by 5 bases and 5 bases, with 16 bases remaining between them. The CDR3 has 14 residues. Written as DNA, the CDR3 is TGTGCCAGCAGCCTTAACGCCGGGACCGACGAGCAGTACTTC. Translated: CASSLNAGTDEQYF.

This clone was seen only a few times. The chain recombines TRBV28 with TRBJ1-4; D unclear. Germline V gives CDR1 MDHEN, CDR2 SYDVKM. The CDR3 has 15 residues. Trimming took 5 bases from V and 17 from J, leaving 27 bases between them. The CDR3: CASSKKYSTNEKPFF. The DNA of the CDR3 is TGTGCCAGCAGTAAGAAATACTCAACTAATGAAAAACCTTTTTTT.

This clone was observed many times. The rearrangement uses TRBV14 and TRBJ2-5, with TRBD1 as a possible D gene (5 bases). Germline CDR1 reads SGHDN; CDR2 reads FVKESK. The CDR3 contains 17 residues. V dropped 0 bases and J dropped 2 bases, with 16 bases sitting between them. This CDR3 is CASSQDWSRGLQETQYF. CDR3 coding DNA: TGTGCCAGCAGCCAAGATTGGTCAAGGGGTCTTCAAGAGACCCAGTACTTC.

This clone turned up a few times. The chain uses TRBV6-1 and TRBJ2-1; a weak D match, TRBD2 (6 bases). Per the germline V gene, CDR1 is MNHNS and CDR2 is SASEGT. Trimming left V 5 bases short and J 9 bases short, with 11 bases between. This CDR3 is built from 12 residues. The CDR3 reads CASSFGSGEQFF. CDR3 coding DNA: TGTGCCAGCAGTTTCGGGAGCGGTGAGCAGTTCTTC.

Notes on this clone: A read error may explain this, as a much larger clone is one base away. The J gene is TRBJ1-1, the V gene TRBV5-6; possible D gene TRBD1, 6 bases. Per germline, CDR1 SGHDT and CDR2 YYEEEE. The CDR3 length is 14 residues. V lost 3 bases to trimming and J lost 6 bases, with 15 bases between them. CDR3 in amino acids: CASSSLARGAEAFF. In nucleotides, the CDR3 is TGTGCCAGCAGCTCGCTAGCCAGGGGTGCTGAAGCTTTCTTT.

This clone is judged medium-sized. This sequence joins TRBV6-2 or TRBV6-3 and TRBJ1-5; D not certain. Deletions cut 2 bases from V and 4 bases from J, with 6 bases between. In germline, CDR1 is MNHEY, CDR2 SVGEGT. The CDR3 sequence is 13 residues long. CDR3 amino acids: CASSYTGNQPQHF. CDR3 nucleotides: TGTGCCAGCAGTTACACGGGGAATCAGCCCCAGCATTTT.

Concerning this clone itself: One end of the junction fails to match germline, which may point to a read error. Other DNA sequences of this sample code for an identical CDR3. The chain combines TRBV6-2 or TRBV6-3 with TRBJ1-2; D is perhaps TRBD1 (6 bases). From germline, CDR1 is MNHEY and CDR2 SVGEGT. The CDR3 loop spans 15 amino acids. The CDR3 nucleotides read TGTGCCAGCAGCTACTCATGGGGGGCCGGAGATGGCTACACCTTC. Encoded protein: CASSYSWGAGDGYTF.

This chain joins TRBV2 and TRBJ2-2; 9 bases match TRBD1. Germline lookup yields CDR1 SNHLY and CDR2 FYNNEI. The ends lost 6 bases at V and 6 bases at J; junction bases unmatched: 2. This CDR3 region has 13 residues. CDR3 coding DNA: TGTGCCAGCAGGACAGGGGGGGCCGGGGAGCTGTTTTTT. It codes for CASRTGGAGELFF.